A single sample gave rise to the 23 T cell receptor beta chains below, sequenced in a study of T-cell reconstitution after alpha-beta-depleted transplantation in children. Preparing the TCRbeta library involved the use of unique molecular identifiers. Via MiXCR, TCRdb re-called the PCR reads, giving one row per CDR3 protein. The table records about a million distinct CDR3 sequences, 25% to 30% of them present only once. The sample here was PBMCs, mostly from graft donor cells, taken 360 days after TCRalphabeta/CD19-depleted stem cell transplant. These TCRs come from a boy under two years old who had a stem cell transplant for SCID, so the T cells may come from the graft donor.

This rearrangement joins TRBV2 to TRBJ2-3; the D is unclear. The CDR3 spans 14 residues. Germline lookup yields CDR1 SNHLY and CDR2 FYNNEI. V gave up 4 bases and J gave up 2 bases, with 10 bases separating them. Written as DNA, the CDR3 is TGTGCCAGCAGTGTTCAGGCTTTCACAGATACGCAGTATTTT. Translating it yields CASSVQAFTDTQYF. The complete variable domain, with remaining parts taken from reference TRBV2 and TRBJ2-3, reads EPEVTQTPSHQVTQMGQEVILRCVPISNHLYFYWYRQILGQKVEFLVSFYNNEISEKSEIFDDQFSVERPDGSNFTLKIRSTKLEDSAMYFCASSVQAFTDTQYFGPGTRLTVL.

This clonotype showed up just a few times. The CDR3 region is CASSLAGGGPRRIYGYTF. CDR3 in DNA: TGTGCCAGCAGCTTAGCCGGGGGGGGCCCGAGACGTATCTATGGCTACACCTTC. The chain uses TRBV7-8 and TRBJ1-2; the D gene is possibly TRBD1 (6 bases). CDR3 size: 18 residues. The V gene's germline CDR1 is SGHVS and CDR2 FQNEAQ. The ends were cut back, 0 bases at V and 4 bases at J, with 21 bases in the middle.

The J gene is TRBJ1-3, the V gene TRBV13, with D possibly matching TRBD1 (6 bases). V was clipped by 5 bases and J by 5 bases, with 13 bases between them. Per the germline V gene, CDR1 is PRHDT and CDR2 is FYEKMQ (reference sequence). The CDR3 is made up of 14 amino acids. The CDR3 DNA reads TGTGCCAGCAGCCTTACAGGGAAGAGAAACACCATATATTTT. It specifies CASSLTGKRNTIYF.

The chain has TRBV2 and TRBJ2-2; 9 nucleotides match TRBD2. The CDR3 spans 15 residues. Germline V gene lookup returns CDR1 SNHLY and CDR2 FYNNEI. J was trimmed by 4 bases and V by 6 bases; bases with no gene match: 6. CDR3 protein: CASRPPGLATGELFF. The CDR3, as DNA: TGTGCCAGCAGGCCCCCGGGACTAGCCACCGGGGAGCTGTTTTTT.

The rearrangement joins TRBV4-1 to TRBJ2-5; D is uncertain. Germline values: CDR1 MGHRA, CDR2 YSYEKL. CDR3 length: 16 residues. Trimming removed 1 base at V and 1 base at J, with 13 bases between. In DNA form, the CDR3 reads TGCGCCAGCAGCCAAGGAGTAGGGCTGCTCCAAGAGACCCAGTACTTC. Its translation is CASSQGVGLLQETQYF.

This chain connects TRBV7-8 to TRBJ2-5; TRBD1 might be the D (6 bases). Per germline, CDR1 SGHVS and CDR2 FQNEAQ. Trimming removed 2 bases at V and 1 base at J, with 14 bases between. This CDR3 region has 16 residues. The CDR3 DNA reads as TGTGCCAGCAGCTTAATCGCCAGACAGGCCCAAGAGACCCAGTACTTC. Its translation: CASSLIARQAQETQYF.

CDR3 in DNA: TGCGCCAGCAGTAACAGGGGGCGAAACTATGGCTACACCTTC. Translated, it gives CASSNRGRNYGYTF. The chain recombines TRBV5-1 with TRBJ1-2, with 9 bases aligning to TRBD1. With V trimmed by 5 bases and J by 2 bases, 4 bases remained unmatched. The germline gives CDR1 SGHRS, CDR2 YFSETQ. This CDR3 region has 14 residues.

This clonotype was seen a handful of times. The chain recombines TRBV4-3 with TRBJ2-4; D uncertain. CDR1 and CDR2 (germline): LGHNA, YSLEER. The V end was cut by 3 bases, the J end by 0 bases, with 6 bases between. The CDR3 is 14 residues long. Here the CDR3 reads CASSQGIAKNIQYF. CDR3 sequence (DNA): TGCGCCAGCAGCCAGGGGATAGCCAAAAACATTCAGTACTTC.

The genes are TRBV20-1 and TRBJ1-1, with D hard to call. Trimming cost V 6 bases and J 5 bases, with 16 bases left between them. The CDR3 runs 13 residues. Germline V gene data show CDR1 as DFQATT and CDR2 as SNEGSKA (reference sequence). The CDR3 sequence is CSAGLRYDTEAFF. CDR3 DNA sequence: TGCAGTGCCGGCCTCAGGTACGATACTGAAGCTTTCTTT.

This clonotype was counted between two and nine times. This chain connects TRBV20-1 to TRBJ1-1, with TRBD1 as a possible D gene (5 bases). Trimming stripped 5 bases from V and 1 base from J, with 17 bases between. The CDR3 runs to 15 residues. The germline CDR1 and CDR2 sequences are DFQATT and SNEGSKA (reference sequence). CDR3 DNA sequence: TGCAGTGCTTACCGGGACCAGTGGGAGAACACTGAAGCTTTCTTT. Residues: CSAYRDQWENTEAFF.

The chain employs TRBV10-3 and TRBJ2-3; 8 positions match TRBD2. V lost 3 bases, J lost 2 bases, and 4 bases stayed unmatched. This CDR3 region has 15 residues. CDR1 and CDR2 (germline): ENHRY, SYGVKD. The CDR3 DNA reads as TGTGCCATCAGTGAAGCGGGGGTACCCACAGATACGCAGTATTTT. Amino acids: CAISEAGVPTDTQYF.

CDR3 protein: CASSSPNGTANTGELFF. DNA of the CDR3: TGCGCCAGCAGCTCCCCGAACGGGACAGCGAACACCGGGGAGCTGTTTTTT. The chain is built from TRBV5-1 and TRBJ2-2; 7 positions agree with TRBD1. Trimming cost V 3 bases and J 0 bases; bases outside gene matches: 8. The CDR3 has 17 amino acids. Germline loops: CDR1 SGHRS, CDR2 YFSETQ.

This clonotype was counted a few times. The rearrangement uses TRBV5-1 and TRBJ2-1; tentatively, D is TRBD1 (5 bases). V dropped 0 bases and J dropped 8 bases, with 12 bases sitting between them. Germline assignment: CDR1 SGHRS and CDR2 YFSETQ. The CDR3 length is 14 residues. The CDR3 is CASSLEAGRHEQFF. CDR3 DNA: TGCGCCAGCAGCTTGGAGGCAGGGCGTCATGAGCAGTTCTTC.

The chain recombines TRBV5-1 with TRBJ2-2; weak D call: TRBD2 (6 bases). V lost 9 bases and J 5 bases, leaving 17 bases between the germline ends. Germline V gene sequence: CDR1 SGHRS, CDR2 YFSETQ. The CDR3 is 14 residues long. The chain's CDR3 is CATRATSLTGELFF. CDR3 DNA sequence: TGCGCCACCAGGGCGACTAGTTTGACCGGGGAGCTGTTTTTT.

This clonotype was observed a handful of times. The chain uses TRBV6-1 and TRBJ2-7; 9 bases match TRBD1. Trimming cost V 6 bases and J 3 bases; bases outside gene matches: 9. Germline CDR1 MNHNS, CDR2 SASEGT. CDR3 length: 15 residues. In DNA, the CDR3 is TGTGCCAGCAGCCAACCGCGGACAGGGGACTACGAGCAGTACTTC. Its protein product is CASSQPRTGDYEQYF.

This clonotype has a handful of counts. The V and J genes are TRBV2 and TRBJ1-3, with D unresolved. The CDR3 is made up of 16 amino acids. Trimming pared 6 bases from V and 0 bases from J, leaving 15 bases between. Germline loops: CDR1 SNHLY, CDR2 FYNNEI. Written as DNA, the CDR3 is TGTGCCAGCAGCGACCCTCAGGTCTACTCTGGAAACACCATATATTTT. This sequence encodes CASSDPQVYSGNTIYF.

This clonotype was counted only a few times. The chain combines TRBV7-9 with TRBJ2-1; TRBD1 is a possible D gene (8 bases). Trimming took 3 bases from V and 9 from J, leaving 21 bases between them. The CDR3 covers 16 residues. Germline CDR1 and CDR2: SEHNR and FQNEAQ (reference sequence). For the CDR3, the DNA is TGTGCCAGCAGCTTCCTTGCGGGGGAAGGACAGGGTGAGCAGTTCTTC. Translation: CASSFLAGEGQGEQFF.

This clonotype has only a few counts. The genes are TRBV5-4 and TRBJ2-7; 9 bases agree with TRBD2. This CDR3 contains 15 residues. Germline assignment: CDR1 SGHNT and CDR2 YYREEE (reference sequence). The J segment lost 3 bases and the V segment lost 4 bases, leaving 8 bases of the junction unmatched. The CDR3 region has the DNA TGTGCCAGCAGCACCCGACTAGCGGTGAGCTACGAGCAGTACTTC. Its translation is CASSTRLAVSYEQYF.

The table lists this clonotype with a few counts. V is TRBV12-3 or TRBV12-4 and J is TRBJ1-2, with 11 bases that match TRBD1. V lost 4 bases, J lost 5 bases, and 9 bases stayed unmatched. The CDR3 has 16 residues. The CDR3 nucleotides are TGTGCCAGCAGTTCGGACAGGGGGCGAGTGGGATATGGCTACACCTTC. Residues: CASSSDRGRVGYGYTF.

This clonotype has more than one count but fewer than ten. The V call is TRBV7-8, the J call TRBJ2-1; D may correspond to TRBD1 or TRBD2 (5 bases each). The CDR3 runs to 17 residues. Trimming removed 5 bases from V and 0 bases from J, with 17 bases in between. CDR1 and CDR2 from the germline V gene are SGHVS and FQNEAQ. The CDR3 loop is CASSRTGPPGSYNEQFF. The CDR3 DNA sequence: TGTGCCAGCAGCCGAACGGGACCCCCGGGCTCCTACAATGAGCAGTTCTTC.

The table lists this clonotype with a few counts. V gene TRBV4-2 combines with J gene TRBJ2-7; TRBD2 agrees at 7 bases. The CDR3 runs 15 residues. Germline values: CDR1 LGHNA, CDR2 YNFKEQ. V lost 4 bases to trimming and J lost 2 bases; unmatched junction nucleotides: 8. The CDR3 DNA reads TGTGCCAGCAGCCCCCAAACAGCGGGGCCCTACGAGCAGTACTTC. Its protein is CASSPQTAGPYEQYF.

In this sample, this clonotype turned up a few times. This rearrangement joins TRBV11-3 to TRBJ2-1; TRBD2 matches 7 bases. With V trimmed by 0 bases and J by 5 bases, 4 bases remained unmatched. The germline V gene has CDR1 SGHNT and CDR2 YENEEA. CDR3 length equals 15 residues. Here the CDR3 reads CASSLERAGDNEQFF. Written as DNA, the CDR3 is TGTGCCAGCAGCTTAGAGCGTGCGGGGGACAATGAGCAGTTCTTC.

This clonotype has just a few counts. The chain employs TRBV5-1 and TRBJ2-7; 9 nucleotides agree with TRBD2. The CDR3 is 15 amino acids. After removal of 0 bases from V and 3 bases from J, the junction contained 4 bases not matched to a gene. Germline assignment: CDR1 SGHRS and CDR2 YFSETQ. The CDR3 coding sequence is TGCGCCAGCAGCTTGGTGGCTAGCGGGGTCTACGAGCAGTACTTC. Translated, it gives CASSLVASGVYEQYF.